The text below deals with one TCR beta chain. This CDR3 spans 14 amino acids. V trimming: 5 bases; J trimming: 6 bases; junction bases outside the gene matches: 7. Germline CDR1 is LNHDA and CDR2 is SQIVND (reference sequence). Seattle enrolled patients during active infection and tracked them longitudinally. This record belongs to a study of blood T cell repertoires in COVID-19. Study background: Italy, Spain and the United States were the sources of the convalescent and acute COVID-19 samples. T cells, B-cell-depleted T cells, or PBMCs supplied cDNA or gDNA.

In the original processing: Amplification with reference gene primers provided the estimates of nucleated cell counts. TCRdb keeps only in-frame clones here, not all; method: immunoSEQ multiplex PCR. D and trimming were read from the DNA, whereas the V and J calls and clone size are those reported in that table. The sample contains fewer than 300,000 clones, 70% to 85% of which appear only once. The clonotype originates from a human donor with COVID-19, enrolled during active disease. The donor label of this sample is uncertain. What was sequenced was peripheral blood. The V call is TRBV19, the J call TRBJ2-1, with TRBD1 matching over 7 bases. CDR3 protein: CASSHGTETNEQFF. CDR3 nucleotides: TGTGCCAGTAGTCACGGGACAGAGACCAATGAGCAGTTCTTC.